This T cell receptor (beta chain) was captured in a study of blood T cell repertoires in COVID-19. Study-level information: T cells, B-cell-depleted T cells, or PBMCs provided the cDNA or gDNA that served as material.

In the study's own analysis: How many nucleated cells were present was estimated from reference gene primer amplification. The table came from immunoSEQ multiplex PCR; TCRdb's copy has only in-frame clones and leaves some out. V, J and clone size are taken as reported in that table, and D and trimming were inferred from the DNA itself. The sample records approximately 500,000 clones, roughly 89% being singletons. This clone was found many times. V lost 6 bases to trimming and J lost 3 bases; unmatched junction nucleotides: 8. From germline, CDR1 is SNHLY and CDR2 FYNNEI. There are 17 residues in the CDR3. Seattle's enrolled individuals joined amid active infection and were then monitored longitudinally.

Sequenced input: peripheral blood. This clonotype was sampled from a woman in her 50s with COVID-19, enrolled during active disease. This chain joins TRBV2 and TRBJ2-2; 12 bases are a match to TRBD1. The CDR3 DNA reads TGTGCCAGCAGACCGGGACAGGGGGCGCGAGACACCGGGGAGCTGTTTTTT. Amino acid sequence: CASRPGQGARDTGELFF.